This TCR beta chain emerged from a study of shared clonotypes between healthy human individuals. Whole-study results and caveats: The diversity represented, both genetic and in exposure history, was limited by few donors.

Germline V lookup: CDR1 MDHEN, CDR2 SYDVKM. The CDR3 runs 11 residues. Trimming shortened V by 2 bases and J by 12 bases, and 10 bases separated the two germline ends. Memory CD4+ cells were the fraction left after CD45RA+ naive selection. Of note for this clone: Its specificity is unknown.

Per the original data handling: Because ImmunoSEQ provided only junction sequences with no quality scores, the filtering differed. This table comes from immunoSEQ multiplex PCR, and its TCRdb copy is limited to in-frame clones, with some not included. The V and J calls and clone size were taken over from that table, and D and trimming were inferred from the DNA. This table holds 2 million to 3 million clones, approximately 94% found once. The rearrangement uses TRBV28 and TRBJ1-2; D unresolved. The TCR comes from a man between 18 and 29 years old in good health. Some clones in this sample may be carry-over from other donors' samples. The sample comprised naive CD4+ T cells from PBMCs. Subset in this sample: CD45RA+ positively selected. The CDR3 bases are TGTGCCAGCAGTTTAGCCGGGCTGCACACCTTC. Amino acid sequence: CASSLAGLHTF.